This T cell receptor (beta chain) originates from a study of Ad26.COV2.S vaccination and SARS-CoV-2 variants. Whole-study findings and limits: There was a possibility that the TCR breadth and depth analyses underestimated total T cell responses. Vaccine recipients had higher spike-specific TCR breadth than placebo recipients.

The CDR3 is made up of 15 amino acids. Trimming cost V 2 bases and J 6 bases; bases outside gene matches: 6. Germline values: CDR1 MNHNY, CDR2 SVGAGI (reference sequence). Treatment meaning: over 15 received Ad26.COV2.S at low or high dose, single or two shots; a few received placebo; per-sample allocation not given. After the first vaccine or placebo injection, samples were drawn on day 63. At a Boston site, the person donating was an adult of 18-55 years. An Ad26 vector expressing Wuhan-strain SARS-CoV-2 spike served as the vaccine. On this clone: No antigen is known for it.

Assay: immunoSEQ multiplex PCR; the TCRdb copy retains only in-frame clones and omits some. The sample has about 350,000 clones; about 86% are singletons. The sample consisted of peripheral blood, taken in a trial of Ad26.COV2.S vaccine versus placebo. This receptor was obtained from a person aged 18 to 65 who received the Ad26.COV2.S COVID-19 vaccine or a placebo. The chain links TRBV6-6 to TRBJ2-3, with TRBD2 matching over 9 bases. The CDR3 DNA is TGTGCCAGCAGTTACCTTAGCGGGGGACCCGATACGCAGTATTTT. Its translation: CASSYLSGGPDTQYF.